The rows below give T cell receptor beta chains drawn from one sample of a study of preoperative IRX-2 immunotherapy in early breast cancer. Assay used: immunoSEQ multiplex PCR; TCRdb lists only in-frame clones, some missing. The sample carries around 3,000 clones, 69% recorded once. The sample consisted of tumor tissue, taken before IRX-2 immunotherapy. These TCRs come from a human donor with breast cancer. Each CDR3 is given with its conserved first and last residue. A D gene is named only where the DNA matches it firmly. The size of a clone is reported for some rows only, either as once, few or many, or as a class for expanded clones.

j_gene,abundance,d_gene,v_gene,CDR3aa,CDR3nt
TRBJ2-1,.,.,TRBV1,CASSQGLAGGPDEQFF,TGCGCCAGCAGCCAAGGCCTAGCGGGGGGGCCGGATGAGCAGTTCTTC
TRBJ2-5,.,TRBD2,TRBV6-8,CASSPGTSVETQYF,TGTGCCAGCAGCCCCGGGACTAGCGTTGAGACCCAGTACTTC
TRBJ1-1,.,.,TRBV6-8,CASSYSILNTEAFF,TGTGCCAGCAGTTACTCGATATTGAACACTGAAGCTTTCTTT
TRBJ2-3,once,TRBD2,TRBV6-8,CANSPGLASSDTQYF,TGTGCCAACAGCCCAGGACTAGCCAGCTCGGATACGCAGTATTTT
TRBJ2-3,.,.,TRBV19,CASEGSRLGRGDTQYF,TGTGCCAGTGAGGGTTCAAGACTCGGAAGGGGCGATACGCAGTATTTT
TRBJ2-2,.,TRBD1,TRBV6-8,CASTYRGTGELFF,TGTGCCAGCACCTACAGGGGCACCGGGGAGCTGTTTTTT
TRBJ1-1,.,.,TRBV15,CATSRESMNTEAFF,TGTGCCACCAGCAGAGAGAGTATGAACACTGAAGCTTTCTTT
TRBJ2-5,.,.,TRBV7-6,CASSLSRAGQETQYF,TGTGCCAGCAGCTTATCGCGGGCCGGACAAGAGACCCAGTACTTC
TRBJ1-2,.,.,TRBV11-3,CASSLFPGLYGYTF,TGTGCCAGCAGCTTATTTCCAGGGCTCTATGGCTACACCTTC
TRBJ1-5,.,TRBD1,TRBV11-3,CASSWGGTGEEPQHF,TGTGCCAGCAGCTGGGGTGGGACAGGTGAGGAGCCCCAGCATTTT
TRBJ2-1,.,.,TRBV19,CASSILDEGNEQFF,TGTGCCAGTAGTATCTTGGACGAGGGCAATGAGCAGTTCTTC
TRBJ1-1,.,.,TRBV28,CASSFGGGYTEAFF,TGTGCCAGCAGTTTCGGAGGGGGGTACACTGAAGCTTTCTTT
TRBJ2-1,few,.,TRBV30,CAWSVGQGLYNEQFF,TGTGCCTGGAGTGTAGGGCAGGGACTCTACAATGAGCAGTTCTTC
TRBJ2-5,.,.,TRBV7-6,CASSLAMGRETQYF,TGTGCCAGCAGCTTAGCGATGGGACGGGAGACCCAGTACTTC
TRBJ1-5,.,TRBD1,TRBV11-3,CASSPGQGYQLQHF,TGTGCCAGCAGCCCCGGACAGGGCTATCAGCTCCAGCATTTT
TRBJ2-4,once,.,TRBV28,CASSLLLPGVVKNIQYF,TGTGCCAGCAGCCTACTTCTGCCCGGGGTGGTCAAAAACATTCAGTACTTC
TRBJ2-7,.,TRBD1,TRBV6-8,CASTAVGTGYEQYF,TGTGCCAGCACCGCAGTAGGGACAGGCTACGAGCAGTACTTC
TRBJ2-2,.,.,TRBV4-1,CASSWSYTGELFF,TGCGCCAGCAGCTGGAGCTACACCGGGGAGCTGTTTTTT
TRBJ2-1,.,TRBD1,TRBV6-8,CASSEMTGDEQFF,TGTGCCAGCAGTGAGATGACAGGGGATGAGCAGTTCTTC
TRBJ1-5,.,TRBD1,TRBV11-3,CASSPRGDLYQPQHF,TGTGCCAGCAGCCCCAGGGGGGACCTTTATCAGCCCCAGCATTTT
TRBJ2-2,.,TRBD2,TRBV10-3,CAISESGLAASGELFF,TGTGCCATCAGTGAGTCGGGACTAGCGGCTTCCGGGGAGCTGTTTTTT
TRBJ2-3,.,TRBD1,TRBV29-1,CSATQGALDTQYF,TGCAGCGCCACACAGGGGGCGCTGGATACGCAGTATTTT
TRBJ1-4,.,.,TRBV7-2,CASSLLIYEKLFF,TGTGCCAGCAGCTTATTGATTTATGAAAAACTGTTTTTT
TRBJ2-7,.,TRBD1,TRBV28,CASSHRQGNQQYF,TGTGCCAGCAGTCATAGACAGGGGAACCAGCAGTACTTC
TRBJ2-5,.,.,TRBV19,CASSTRAQETQYF,TGTGCCAGTAGTACTAGGGCCCAAGAGACCCAGTACTTC
TRBJ1-2,.,TRBD1,TRBV10-3,CAISEGDRGNYGYTF,TGTGCCATCAGTGAGGGGGACAGGGGAAACTATGGCTACACCTTC
TRBJ2-6,.,.,TRBV6-4,CASQWALGANVLTF,TGTGCCAGCCAATGGGCTTTGGGGGCCAACGTCCTGACTTTC
TRBJ2-7,.,.,TRBV19,CASSMGVLQEQYF,TGTGCCAGTAGTATGGGGGTTCTTCAGGAGCAGTACTTC
TRBJ2-7,.,TRBD2,TRBV11-3,CANSHGLAGVEQYF,TGTGCCAACAGCCACGGACTAGCGGGGGTCGAGCAGTACTTC
TRBJ2-3,.,.,TRBV11-3,CASSFRGAPTDTQYF,TGTGCCAGCAGCTTTCGGGGGGCTCCCACAGATACGCAGTATTTT
TRBJ1-4,once,.,TRBV11-1,CARSSDRPTEKLFF,TGTGCCAGAAGCTCCGACAGGCCCACCGAAAAACTGTTTTTT
TRBJ2-2,.,.,TRBV6-8,CASSPIRSGELFF,TGTGCCAGCAGCCCCATACGGTCCGGGGAGCTGTTTTTT
TRBJ1-4,once,.,TRBV29-1,CSVEDGGTGEKLFF,TGCAGCGTTGAAGACGGGGGCACCGGTGAAAAACTGTTTTTT
TRBJ2-7,.,.,TRBV10-1,CASSDSAEQYF,TGCGCCAGCAGTGACTCAGCCGAGCAGTACTTC
TRBJ1-2,.,TRBD1,TRBV11-3,CASRSPDRGLGGYTF,TGTGCCAGCAGGTCACCGGACAGGGGATTAGGAGGCTACACCTTC
TRBJ2-7,.,TRBD2,TRBV10-2,CASSPQREGREQYF,TGCGCCAGCAGCCCCCAGCGGGAGGGCCGCGAGCAGTACTTC
TRBJ2-2,.,.,TRBV5-1,CASRSGSHPVELFF,TGCGCCAGCAGATCGGGTTCCCACCCCGTGGAGCTGTTTTTT
TRBJ1-1,few,.,TRBV11-3,CASSLQSRDTEAFF,TGTGCCAGCAGCCTACAATCCCGGGACACTGAAGCTTTCTTT
TRBJ1-4,.,.,TRBV5-1,CASSLAAGLDEKLFF,TGCGCCAGCAGCTTGGCGGCGGGCCTCGATGAAAAACTGTTTTTT
TRBJ1-2,.,.,TRBV19,CASSTAGRYGYTF,TGTGCCAGTAGTACGGCTGGAAGATATGGCTACACCTTC
TRBJ2-3,.,TRBD2,TRBV29-1,CSTSRGGTDTQYF,TGCAGCACCTCGCGGGGGGGTACAGATACGCAGTATTTT